The sequence of this T cell receptor beta chain was determined in a study of T cells after yellow fever vaccination. The CDR3 spans 8 residues. The V end lost 5 bases, the J end lost 14 bases, and 4 bases lay between the germline ends. CDR1 and CDR2 from the germline V gene are KGHDR and SFDVKD. In TCRdb, the 5' RACE reads were re-called with MiXCR into one record per CDR3 protein. This table has hundreds of thousands of distinct CDR3 sequences, roughly 20% appearing once. The chain couples TRBV24-1 to TRBJ2-3; unclear D gene. The sample here was PBMCs, taken before the yellow fever booster vaccination. The TCR was taken from a man aged 18 to 35 who received the YFV17D yellow fever vaccine. This CDR3 is CATSVSYF. Here the CDR3 DNA reads TGTGCCACCAGTGTATCGTATTTT.